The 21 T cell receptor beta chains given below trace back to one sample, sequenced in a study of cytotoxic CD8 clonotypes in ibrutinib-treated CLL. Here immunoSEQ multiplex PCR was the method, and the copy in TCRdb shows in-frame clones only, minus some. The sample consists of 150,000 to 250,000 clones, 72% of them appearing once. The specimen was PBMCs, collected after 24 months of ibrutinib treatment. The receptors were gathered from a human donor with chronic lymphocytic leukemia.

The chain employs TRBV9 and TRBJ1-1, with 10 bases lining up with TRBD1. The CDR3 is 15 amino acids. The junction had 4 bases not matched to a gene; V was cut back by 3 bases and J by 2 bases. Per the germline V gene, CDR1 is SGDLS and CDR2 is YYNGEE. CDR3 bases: TGTGCCAGCAGCGGGAGGGACAGGGGAAACACTGAAGCTTTCTTT. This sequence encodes CASSGRDRGNTEAFF. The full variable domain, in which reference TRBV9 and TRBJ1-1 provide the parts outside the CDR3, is DSGVTQTPKHLITATGQRVTLRCSPRSGDLSVYWYQQSLDQGLQFLIQYYNGEERAKGNILERFSAQQFPDLHSELNLSSLELGDSALYFCASSGRDRGNTEAFFGQGTRLTVV.

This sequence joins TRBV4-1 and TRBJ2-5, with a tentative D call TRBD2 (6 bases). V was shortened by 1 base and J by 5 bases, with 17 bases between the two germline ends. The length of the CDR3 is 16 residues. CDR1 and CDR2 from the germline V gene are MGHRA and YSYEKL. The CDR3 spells CASSQAGLGGTETQYF. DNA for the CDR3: TGCGCCAGCAGCCAAGCCGGCCTTGGAGGGACGGAGACCCAGTACTTC.

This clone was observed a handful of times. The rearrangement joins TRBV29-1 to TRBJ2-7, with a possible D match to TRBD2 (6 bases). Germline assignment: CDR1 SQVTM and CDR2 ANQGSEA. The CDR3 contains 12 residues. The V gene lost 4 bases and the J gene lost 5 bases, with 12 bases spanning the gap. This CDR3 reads CSVAGTFNEQYF. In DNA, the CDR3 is TGCAGCGTTGCCGGGACTTTCAACGAGCAGTACTTC.

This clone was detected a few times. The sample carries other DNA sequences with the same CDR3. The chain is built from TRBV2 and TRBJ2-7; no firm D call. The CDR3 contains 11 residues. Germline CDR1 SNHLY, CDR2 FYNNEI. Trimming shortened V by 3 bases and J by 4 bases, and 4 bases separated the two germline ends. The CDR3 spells CASSEGYEQYF. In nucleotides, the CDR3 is TGTGCCAGCAGTGAGGGGTACGAGCAGTACTTC.

CDR3 in amino acids: CSGVGTPYNEQFF. In nucleotides, the CDR3 is TGCAGCGGCGTCGGGACACCCTACAATGAGCAGTTCTTC. This chain joins TRBV29-1 and TRBJ2-1; D might be TRBD1 (6 bases). This CDR3 comprises 13 residues. V lost 7 bases, J lost 2 bases, and 12 bases lay in between. Germline values: CDR1 SQVTM, CDR2 ANQGSEA.

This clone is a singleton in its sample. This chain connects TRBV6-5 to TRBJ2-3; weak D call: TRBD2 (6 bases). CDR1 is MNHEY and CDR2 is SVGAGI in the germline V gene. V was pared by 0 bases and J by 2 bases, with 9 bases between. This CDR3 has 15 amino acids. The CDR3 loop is CASSYSGLFTDTQYF. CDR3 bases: TGTGCCAGCAGTTACTCGGGACTTTTCACAGATACGCAGTATTTT.

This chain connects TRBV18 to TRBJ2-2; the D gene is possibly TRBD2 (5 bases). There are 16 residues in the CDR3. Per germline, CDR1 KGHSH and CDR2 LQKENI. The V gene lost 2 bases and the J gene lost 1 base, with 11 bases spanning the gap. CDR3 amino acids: CASSPTGLRNTGELFF. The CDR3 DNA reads TGTGCCAGCTCACCAACTGGACTCCGGAACACCGGGGAGCTGTTTTTT.

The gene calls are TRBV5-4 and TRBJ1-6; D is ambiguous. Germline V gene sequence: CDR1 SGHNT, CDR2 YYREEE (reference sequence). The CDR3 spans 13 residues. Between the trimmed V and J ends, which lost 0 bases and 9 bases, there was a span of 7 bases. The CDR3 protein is CASSLASGSPLHF. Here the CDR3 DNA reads TGTGCCAGCAGCTTGGCCAGTGGTTCACCCCTCCACTTT.

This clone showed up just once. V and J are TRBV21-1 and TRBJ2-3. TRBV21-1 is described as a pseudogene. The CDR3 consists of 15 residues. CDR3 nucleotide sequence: TGTGCCAGCAGCAAAGGGGGCGGGAGCACAGATACGCAGTATTTT. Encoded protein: CASSKGGGSTDTQYF.

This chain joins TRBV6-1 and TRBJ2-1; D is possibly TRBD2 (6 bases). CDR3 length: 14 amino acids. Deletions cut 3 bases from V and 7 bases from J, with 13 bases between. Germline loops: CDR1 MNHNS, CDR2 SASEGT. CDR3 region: CASSDLAVMNEQFF. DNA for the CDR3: TGTGCCAGCAGTGACTTAGCGGTAATGAATGAGCAGTTCTTC.

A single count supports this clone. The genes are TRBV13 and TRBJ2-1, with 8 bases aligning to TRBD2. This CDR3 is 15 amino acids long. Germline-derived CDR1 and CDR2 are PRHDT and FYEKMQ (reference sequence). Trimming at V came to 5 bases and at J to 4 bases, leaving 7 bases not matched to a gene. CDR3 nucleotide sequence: TGTGCCAGCAGCGACAGCGGGAGAGCTTACAATGAGCAGTTCTTC. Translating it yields CASSDSGRAYNEQFF.

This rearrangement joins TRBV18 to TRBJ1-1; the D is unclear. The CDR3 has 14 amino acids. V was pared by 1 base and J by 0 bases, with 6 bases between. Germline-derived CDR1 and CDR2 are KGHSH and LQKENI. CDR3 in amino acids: CASSPLWMNTEAFF. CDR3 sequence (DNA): TGTGCCAGCTCACCACTTTGGATGAACACTGAAGCTTTCTTT.

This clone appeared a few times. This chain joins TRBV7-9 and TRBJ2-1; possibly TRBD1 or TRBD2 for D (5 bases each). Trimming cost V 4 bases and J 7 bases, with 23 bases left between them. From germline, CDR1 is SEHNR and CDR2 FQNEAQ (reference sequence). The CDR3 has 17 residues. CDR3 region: CASSSPHRDRDRNEQFF. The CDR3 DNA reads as TGTGCCAGCAGCTCCCCTCACCGGGACCGGGATAGGAATGAGCAGTTCTTC.

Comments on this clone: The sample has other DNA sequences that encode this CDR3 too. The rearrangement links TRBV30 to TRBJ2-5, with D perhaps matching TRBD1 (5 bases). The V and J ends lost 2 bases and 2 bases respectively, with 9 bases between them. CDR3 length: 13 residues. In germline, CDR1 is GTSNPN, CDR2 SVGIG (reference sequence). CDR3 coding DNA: TGTGCCTGGAGTTTGGGGCTTCAAGAGACCCAGTACTTC. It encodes CAWSLGLQETQYF. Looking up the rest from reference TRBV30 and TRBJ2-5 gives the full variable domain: SQTIHQWPATLVQPVGSPLSLECTVEGTSNPNLYWYRQAAGRGLQLLFYSVGIGQISSEVPQNLSASRPQDRQFILSSKKLLLSDSGFYLCAWSLGLQETQYFGPGTRLLVL.

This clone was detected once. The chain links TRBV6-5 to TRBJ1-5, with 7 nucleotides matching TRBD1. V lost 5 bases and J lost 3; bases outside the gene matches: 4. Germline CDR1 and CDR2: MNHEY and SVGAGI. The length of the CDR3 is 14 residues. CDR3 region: CASSPTGTNQPQHF. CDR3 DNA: TGTGCCAGCAGTCCGACAGGGACCAATCAGCCCCAGCATTTT.

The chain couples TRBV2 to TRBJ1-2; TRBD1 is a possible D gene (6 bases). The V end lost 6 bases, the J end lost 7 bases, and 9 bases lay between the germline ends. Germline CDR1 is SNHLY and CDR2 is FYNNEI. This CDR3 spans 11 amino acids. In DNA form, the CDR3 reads TGTGCCAGCAGCAGGGGATCTGGCTACACCTTC. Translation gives CASSRGSGYTF.

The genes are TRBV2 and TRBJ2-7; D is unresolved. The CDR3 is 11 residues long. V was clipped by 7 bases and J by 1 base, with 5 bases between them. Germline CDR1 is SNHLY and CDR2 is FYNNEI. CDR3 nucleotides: TGTGCCAGCATCCAGTCCTACGAGCAGTACTTC. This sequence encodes CASIQSYEQYF.

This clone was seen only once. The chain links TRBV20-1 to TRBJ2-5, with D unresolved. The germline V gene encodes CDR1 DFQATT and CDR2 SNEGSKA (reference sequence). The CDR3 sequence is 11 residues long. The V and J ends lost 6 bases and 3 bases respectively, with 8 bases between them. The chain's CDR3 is CSARPKETQYF. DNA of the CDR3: TGCAGTGCAAGACCAAAAGAGACCCAGTACTTC.

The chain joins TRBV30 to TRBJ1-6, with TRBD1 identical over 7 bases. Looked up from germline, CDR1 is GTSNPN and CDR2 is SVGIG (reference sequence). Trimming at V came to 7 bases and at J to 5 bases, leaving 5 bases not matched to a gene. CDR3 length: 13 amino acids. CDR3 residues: CASLDRDNSPLHF. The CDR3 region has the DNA TGTGCCTCCCTAGACAGGGATAATTCACCCCTCCACTTT.

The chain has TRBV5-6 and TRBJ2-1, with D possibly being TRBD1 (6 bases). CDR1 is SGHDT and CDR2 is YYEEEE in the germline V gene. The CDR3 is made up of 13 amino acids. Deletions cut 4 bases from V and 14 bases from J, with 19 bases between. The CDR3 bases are TGTGCCAGCAGCATTACGACGGGGACATCAGAGTTCTTC. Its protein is CASSITTGTSEFF.

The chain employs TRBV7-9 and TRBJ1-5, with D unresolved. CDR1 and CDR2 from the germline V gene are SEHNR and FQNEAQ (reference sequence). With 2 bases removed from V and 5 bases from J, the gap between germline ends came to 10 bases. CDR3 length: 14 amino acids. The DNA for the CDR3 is TGTGCCAGCAGCTTAAATTCCTATGATCAGCCCCAGCATTTT. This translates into CASSLNSYDQPQHF.